Listed here are 4 T cell receptor beta chains from one sample, sequenced in a study of OX40 agonist ivuxolimab in advanced cancers. The data were produced by immunoSEQ multiplex PCR, yet TCRdb's version contains in-frame clones alone and is incomplete. The table has under 25,000 clones, approximately 78% seen once. The sample consisted of CD4+ or CD8+ T cells sorted from blood, taken in a trial of the OX40 agonist ivuxolimab. All receptors derive from an adult with an advanced solid tumor such as melanoma, head and neck, liver or kidney cancer.

The rearrangement links TRBV29-1 to TRBJ1-1; 7 bases agree with TRBD1. J lost 0 bases, V lost 7 bases, and 20 bases had no gene match. The V gene's germline CDR1 is SQVTM and CDR2 ANQGSEA. The CDR3 length is 18 residues. The CDR3 bases are TGCAGCGCCGGGACAGCCTATCTCACCATTGACATGAACACTGAAGCTTTCTTT. Translating it yields CSAGTAYLTIDMNTEAFF.

This clone was counted between two and nine times. CDR3 in DNA: TGTGCCATCAGTGGCGGGGGGCACAATGAGCAGTTCTTC. It encodes CAISGGGHNEQFF. V and J are TRBV10-3 and TRBJ2-1; 8 bases are a match to TRBD2. This CDR3 region has 13 residues. Germline CDR1 reads ENHRY; CDR2 reads SYGVKD. V was clipped by 4 bases and J by 5 bases; unmatched bases: 1.

The chain employs TRBV19 and TRBJ2-1; D gene unclear. From germline, CDR1 is LNHDA and CDR2 SQIVND (reference sequence). This CDR3 is built from 13 residues. The V end was cut by 5 bases, the J end by 2 bases, with 7 bases between. CDR3 sequence reads: CASSGLTYNEQFF. In DNA, the CDR3 is TGTGCCAGTAGTGGGCTAACCTACAATGAGCAGTTCTTC.

V gene TRBV5-1 combines with J gene TRBJ1-2; TRBD1 aligns across 8 bases. Per the germline V gene, CDR1 is SGHRS and CDR2 is YFSETQ. Trimming took 4 bases from V and 8 from J; bases not matched to a gene: 4. The CDR3 consists of 12 residues. Here the CDR3 DNA reads TGCGCCAGCAGCACGACAGGGGAGGGCTACACCTTC. This gives the protein CASSTTGEGYTF.